This T cell receptor beta chain was identified during a study of cytomegalovirus exposure and HLA in healthy donors. Between the trimmed V and J ends, which lost 2 bases and 5 bases, there was a span of 9 bases. The CDR3 length is 13 residues. Germline assignment: CDR1 MDHEN and CDR2 SYDVKM. It was with 60 Vbeta and 13 Jbeta primers that the PCR ran. Produced via immunoSEQ multiplex PCR; TCRdb's table is partial and in-frame only. Of about 160,000 clones in the sample, approximately 78% are singletons; the top ten hold about 1.9%. This clone was picked up one time. The sequencing sample was made of PBMCs. This chain uses TRBV28 with TRBJ2-5; D remains ambiguous. The sequence was collected from a woman in her late teens or twenties in good health and CMV-seronegative. The CDR3 loop is CASSLGRPETQYF. CDR3 sequence (DNA): TGTGCCAGCAGTTTAGGCAGGCCGGAGACCCAGTACTTC.